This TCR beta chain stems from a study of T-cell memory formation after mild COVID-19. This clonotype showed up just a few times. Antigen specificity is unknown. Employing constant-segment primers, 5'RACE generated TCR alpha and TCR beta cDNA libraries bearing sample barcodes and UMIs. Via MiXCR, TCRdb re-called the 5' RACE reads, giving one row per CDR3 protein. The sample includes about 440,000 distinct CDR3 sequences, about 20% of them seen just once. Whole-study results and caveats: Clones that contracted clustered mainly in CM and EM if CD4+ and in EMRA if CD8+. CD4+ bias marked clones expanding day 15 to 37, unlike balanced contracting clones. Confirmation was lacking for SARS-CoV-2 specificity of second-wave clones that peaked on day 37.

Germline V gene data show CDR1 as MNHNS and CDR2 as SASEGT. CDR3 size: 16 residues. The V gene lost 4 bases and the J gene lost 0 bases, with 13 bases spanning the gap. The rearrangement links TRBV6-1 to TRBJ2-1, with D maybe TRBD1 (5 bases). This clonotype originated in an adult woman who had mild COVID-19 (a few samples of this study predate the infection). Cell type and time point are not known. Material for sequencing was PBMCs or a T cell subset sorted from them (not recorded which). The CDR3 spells CASSGYRSSSYNEQFF. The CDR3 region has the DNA TGTGCCAGCAGTGGATACAGGAGTAGCTCCTACAATGAGCAGTTCTTC.